Listed below are T cell receptor beta chains from one sample, sequenced in a study of tumor-infiltrating lymphocytes in primary liver carcinoma. TCRdb re-called the multiplex PCR reads through MiXCR, storing one row per CDR3 protein. The profile shows around 70,000 distinct CDR3 sequences, about 70% of them singletons. Sequencing was done on a sample of liver tumor tissue from sampling region 4. These receptors all come from a man in his forties or fifties with primary liver carcinoma and hepatitis B virus infection. Both conserved end residues are part of each CDR3.

length: 15; V: TRBV6-1; J: TRBJ1-2; CDR3: CPSYDAPIGSYGYTF
length: 14; V: TRBV19; J: TRBJ2-2; CDR3: CASIRTVNTGELFF
length: 15; V: TRBV7-2; J: TRBJ2-7; CDR3: CASSRLEGNSYEQYF
length: 14; V: TRBV10-2; J: TRBJ2-6; CDR3: CASSVVSGADVLSF
length: 12; V: TRBV13; J: TRBJ1-1; CDR3: CAGSLVRTEVFF
length: 13; V: TRBV29-1; J: TRBJ2-7; CDR3: CIVERPPSYEQYF
length: 12; V: TRBV4-1; J: TRBJ1-1; CDR3: CASSQGKGEAFF
length: 14; V: TRBV6-4; J: TRBJ2-1; CDR3: CASKPGQDFNGQIF
length: 14; V: TRBV5-1; J: TRBJ1-1; CDR3: CASSLDSMNTETFF
length: 16; V: TRBV28; J: TRBJ1-2; CDR3: CASSTQGGSYAWGYTF
length: 14; V: TRBV4-1; J: TRBJ1-1; CDR3: CASSRAGLDIEAFF
length: 12; V: TRBV29-1; J: TRBJ1-4; CDR3: CSYRAFNEKLFF
length: 16; V: TRBV19; J: TRBJ2-1; CDR3: CASSPGTGGLYNEQFF
length: 15; V: TRBV5-1; J: TRBJ2-7; CDR3: CASSLGQWVSHEQYF
length: 11; V: TRBV6-2/TRBV6-3; J: TRBJ2-5; CDR3: CASCGGETQYF
length: 20; V: TRBV6-5; J: TRBJ2-3; CDR3: CASSPWTSGRVGRTMDTQYF
length: 12; V: TRBV12-3/TRBV12-4; J: TRBJ2-5; CDR3: CTSGSTWETQYF
length: 12; V: TRBV29-1; J: TRBJ2-2; CDR3: CGVDRGLGELFF
length: 18; V: TRBV27; J: TRBJ2-1; CDR3: CASSLTGVGLAGLNEQFF
length: 14; V: TRBV4-1; J: TRBJ2-1; CDR3: CASSQGNYNNEQFF
length: 20; V: TRBV11-1; J: TRBJ2-3; CDR3: CASSSGYRVKAGVSGDTQYF
length: 15; V: TRBV19; J: TRBJ1-1; CDR3: CASRTYETMNTEAFF
length: 15; V: TRBV28; J: TRBJ2-7; CDR3: CASRPQGSGTYEQYF
length: 16; V: TRBV4-1; J: TRBJ1-5; CDR3: CASSLRQGIGHQPQHF
length: 14; V: TRBV11-2; J: TRBJ2-7; CDR3: CASTLDGGACEQYF
length: 14; V: TRBV11-2; J: TRBJ2-7; CDR3: CACSLADGTYEQYF
length: 15; V: TRBV10-3; J: TRBJ1-1; CDR3: CAIRQARMDHPEAFF
length: 14; V: TRBV11-2; J: TRBJ1-2; CDR3: CASSLVVNNHDYTF
length: 17; V: TRBV11-1; J: TRBJ2-1; CDR3: CASSLGPAGEVDNERFF
length: 16; V: TRBV12-3/TRBV12-4; J: TRBJ2-1; CDR3: CASRPYPGLADNEQFF
length: 12; V: TRBV29-1; J: TRBJ2-1; CDR3: CSVVDEISEQFF
length: 15; V: TRBV11-2; J: TRBJ2-7; CDR3: CASTPSEAPHYEQYF
length: 16; V: TRBV11-2; J: TRBJ2-1; CDR3: CASSYFSTSGRGGGLF
length: 13; V: TRBV10-2; J: TRBJ1-2; CDR3: CASNRPLEYGYTF